Listed here are 26 T cell receptor beta chains from one sample, sequenced in a study of blood T cells in healthy people across ages. A J-beta primer mix and a sample-barcoded 5' primer were used in a second PCR of roughly 6 to 11 cycles. Using its own MiXCR run on the 5' RACE reads, TCRdb lists one record per CDR3 protein. In the table there are approximately 800,000 distinct CDR3 sequences, more than 45% of which are singletons. The sample taken for sequencing was blood. The source is a man in his thirties or forties in good health.

This clonotype was found many times. The rearrangement joins TRBV20-1 to TRBJ2-7, with TRBD2 matching 16 bases. Germline values: CDR1 DFQATT, CDR2 SNEGSKA (reference sequence). The CDR3 covers 15 residues. Germline trimming cut 0 bases from V and 4 bases from J; bases unmatched to any gene: 0. The CDR3, as DNA: TGCAGTGCTAGAGAGGGACTAGCGGGAGGGTACGAGCAGTACTTC. This translates into CSAREGLAGGYEQYF.

This clonotype was detected once. Mismatch with germline at one junction end may stem from a read error. J is TRBJ2-1 and V is TRBV18; D may match TRBD1 or TRBD2 (5 bases each). Per germline, CDR1 KGHSH and CDR2 LQKENI. The CDR3 totals 14 residues. This CDR3 is CASSPSTGAFGQFF. The CDR3, as DNA: TGCGCCAGCTCACCATCGACCGGGGCATTCGGGCAGTTCTTC. The variable domain in full, with the rest retrieved from reference TRBV18 and TRBJ2-1, is NAGVMQNPRHLVRRRGQEARLRCSPMKGHSHVYWYRQLPEEGLKFMVYLQKENIIDESGMPKERFSAEFPKEGPSILRIQQVVRGDSAAYFCASSPSTGAFGQFFGPGTRLTVL.

The chain has TRBV5-1 and TRBJ2-4; D gene unclear. The CDR3 length is 14 residues. Germline V lookup: CDR1 SGHRS, CDR2 YFSETQ. Trimming removed 7 bases at V and 8 bases at J, with 19 bases between. CDR3 coding DNA: TGCGCCAGCGGCCCGGACCAGCCTGGGGACATTCAGTACTTC. As protein: CASGPDQPGDIQYF.

The chain couples TRBV5-1 to TRBJ2-5; TRBD1 or TRBD2 may be the D gene (5 bases each). Gene TRBJ2-1 matches the end of the DNA better, so the J call may be wrong. Germline V CDR1 and CDR2: SGHRS, YFSETQ. The CDR3 spans 13 residues. The DNA of the CDR3 is TGCGCCAGCAGCCGAGGGGTGCAAGAGACCCAGTTCTTC. Encoded protein: CASSRGVQETQFF.

The V gene is TRBV27, the J gene TRBJ2-7; weak D call: TRBD2 (6 bases). Judging by the DNA end, TRBJ2-5 fits better; the J call may be wrong. Germline CDR1 and CDR2: MNHEY and SMNVEV (reference sequence). This CDR3 spans 15 amino acids. The CDR3 here is CASSAGLNYRETQYF. As DNA, the CDR3 is TGTGCCAGCAGTGCGGGACTCAATTACCGGGAGACCCAGTACTTC.

The CDR3 here is CASSLEGGAVTEAFF. The CDR3 nucleotides read TGCGCCAGCAGCTTGGAAGGGGGCGCCGTCACTGAAGCTTTCTTT. The gene calls are TRBV5-1 and TRBJ1-1, with 7 positions matching TRBD1. J gave up 4 bases and V 0 bases, and 6 bases lay outside the gene matches. There are 15 residues in the CDR3. The V gene's germline CDR1 is SGHRS and CDR2 YFSETQ.

This clonotype was found once. The gene calls are TRBV6-5 and TRBJ2-6; 9 nucleotides agree with TRBD2. The junction had 4 bases not matched to a gene; V was cut back by 6 bases and J by 4 bases. The germline V gene has CDR1 MNHEY and CDR2 SVGAGI. The CDR3 spans 15 residues. CDR3 DNA sequence: TGTGCCAGCAGGCCTAGCGGGGCCGGGGCCAACGTCCTGACTTTC. Amino acid sequence: CASRPSGAGANVLTF.

The rearrangement uses TRBV3-1 and TRBJ1-2, with D unresolved. CDR1 and CDR2 (germline): LGHDT, YNNKEL (reference sequence). This CDR3 spans 15 amino acids. Trimming left V 7 bases short and J 2 bases short, with 17 bases between. The CDR3 reads CASNRTEAKNYGYTF. The CDR3 DNA follows: TGTGCCAGCAACCGCACGGAGGCGAAAAACTATGGCTACACCTTC. Supplemented by reference TRBV3-1 and TRBJ1-2, the full variable domain reads DTAVSQTPKYLVTQMGNDKSIKCEQNLGHDTMYWYKQDSKKFLKIMFSYNNKELIINETVPNRFSPKSPDKAHLNLHINSLELGDSAVYFCASNRTEAKNYGYTFGSGTRLTVV.

This chain links TRBV28 with TRBJ2-3; 9 bases line up with TRBD2. The germline V gene has CDR1 MDHEN and CDR2 SYDVKM. There are 17 residues in the CDR3. With 6 bases clipped from V and 4 bases from J, the junction kept 14 bases outside the gene matches. In nucleotides, the CDR3 is TGTGCCAGCAGCTCCTCTGTAGCGGGAGTTTGGCCAGATACGCAGTATTTT. This encodes CASSSSVAGVWPDTQYF.

The V and J genes are TRBV7-2 and TRBJ2-7; D is unclear. V gave up 1 base and J gave up 0 bases, with 16 bases separating them. The V gene's germline CDR1 is SGHTA and CDR2 FQGNSA. This CDR3 region has 17 residues. In DNA form, the CDR3 reads TGTGCCAGCAGCTTAGAGATAGTTGGGTTGAGCTCCTACGAGCAGTACTTC. Its translation is CASSLEIVGLSSYEQYF.

A note on this clonotype: Mismatch with germline at one junction end may stem from a read error. J is TRBJ2-6 and V is TRBV5-1; D might be TRBD1 (6 bases). The CDR3 loop spans 15 amino acids. Germline V gene data show CDR1 as SGHRS and CDR2 as YFSETQ. This CDR3 is CASSLTGSGANALTF. The CDR3 nucleotides are TGCGCCAGCAGCTTAACAGGGTCTGGGGCCAACGCCCTGACTTTC.

The rearrangement joins TRBV7-6 to TRBJ2-7, with D unresolved. Trimming removed 5 bases at V and 4 bases at J, with 15 bases between. The CDR3 consists of 14 residues. The germline V gene has CDR1 SGHVS and CDR2 FNYEAQ. In nucleotides, the CDR3 is TGTGCCAGCAGCCCAAGGGCCGGCAGTTACGAGCAGTACTTC. Its translation is CASSPRAGSYEQYF.

The table lists this clonotype with a few counts. This chain joins TRBV12-3 or TRBV12-4 and TRBJ2-7; TRBD1 matches at 7 bases. Trimming took 6 bases from V and 5 from J; bases not matched to a gene: 13. This CDR3 has 15 amino acids. CDR3 DNA: TGTGCCAGCAGAACAGGGGAGAGCGCGGAAGACGAGCAGTACTTC. It is translated as CASRTGESAEDEQYF.

CDR3 amino acids: CASKSWTGSYGYTF. The DNA of the CDR3 is TGTGCCAGCAAGTCTTGGACAGGGAGCTATGGCTACACCTTC. The chain recombines TRBV6-6 with TRBJ1-2; 8 bases map to TRBD1. CDR3 length: 14 residues. V gave up 7 bases and J gave up 4 bases; unmatched junction bases: 8. Germline CDR1 MNHNY, CDR2 SVGAGI (reference sequence).

The V gene is TRBV20-1, the J gene TRBJ2-1; no firm D call. CDR1 and CDR2 from the germline V gene are DFQATT and SNEGSKA (reference sequence). The CDR3 is 14 amino acids. Deletions cut 3 bases from V and 0 bases from J, with 9 bases between. CDR3 residues: CSASKGFSYNEQFF. DNA of the CDR3: TGCAGTGCTAGTAAGGGATTCTCCTACAATGAGCAGTTCTTC.

The V and J genes are TRBV7-9 and TRBJ2-1; no firm D call. V lost 1 base and J 14 bases, leaving 21 bases between the germline ends. Germline CDR1 SEHNR, CDR2 FQNEAQ (reference sequence). This CDR3 comprises 15 residues. The CDR3 DNA follows: TGTGCCAGCAGCTTAGTTGGGTCGCCTAGTTCTGTGGAGTTCTTC. Encoded protein: CASSLVGSPSSVEFF.

This clonotype was observed a few times. The J gene is TRBJ2-1, the V gene TRBV29-1; D ambiguous. Per germline, CDR1 SQVTM and CDR2 ANQGSEA. Trimming took 5 bases from V and 9 from J, leaving 11 bases between them. The CDR3 is 11 residues long. The CDR3 DNA sequence: TGCAGCGTTCGAGGCGGCGGTGAGCAGTTCTTC. This codes for CSVRGGGEQFF.

This clonotype was counted between two and nine times. This rearrangement joins TRBV5-1 to TRBJ2-1; TRBD2 agrees at 9 bases. Germline loops: CDR1 SGHRS, CDR2 YFSETQ. CDR3 length: 15 amino acids. J gave up 5 bases and V 4 bases, and 7 bases lay outside the gene matches. CDR3 residues: CASSRRLADNNEQFF. As DNA, the CDR3 is TGCGCCAGCAGCCGGAGACTAGCGGACAACAATGAGCAGTTCTTC.

The CDR3 reads CASSRDGTDTQYF. The CDR3 coding sequence is TGTGCCAGCTCTCGGGATGGCACAGATACGCAGTATTTT. The chain links TRBV5-5 to TRBJ2-3; weak D call: TRBD2 (5 bases). CDR1 is SGHKS and CDR2 is YYEKEE in the germline V gene (reference sequence). V shed 7 bases and J shed 1 base, with 10 bases lying between them. The CDR3 extends over 13 amino acids.

The rearrangement joins TRBV7-2 to TRBJ1-6, with a possible D match to TRBD1 (5 bases). Between the trimmed V and J ends, which lost 2 bases and 6 bases, there was a span of 14 bases. Germline CDR1 reads SGHTA; CDR2 reads FQGNSA. CDR3 length equals 16 residues. CDR3 nucleotide sequence: TGTGCCAGCAGCTTATACCAACATGGGACTAATTCACCCCTCCACTTT. Protein product: CASSLYQHGTNSPLHF.

This chain joins TRBV5-6 and TRBJ2-5; tentatively, D is TRBD1 (6 bases). The J call may be faulty, since TRBJ2-7 better matches the DNA end. Germline V gene lookup returns CDR1 SGHDT and CDR2 YYEEEE. This CDR3 has 17 amino acids. As DNA, the CDR3 is TGTGCCAGCAGCTACCAGGCCGGGACAACGAGGGCCTACGAGCAGTACTTC. It is translated as CASSYQAGTTRAYEQYF.

This clonotype was seen only once. The rearrangement uses TRBV9 and TRBJ2-3, with D possibly being TRBD1 (6 bases). Germline V CDR1 and CDR2: SGDLS, YYNGEE. V lost 0 bases and J lost 6, with 8 bases in between. The CDR3 runs to 13 residues. The CDR3 is CASSVGGLDTQYF. The CDR3, as DNA: TGTGCCAGCAGCGTAGGGGGGCTGGATACGCAGTATTTT.

This clonotype is a singleton in its sample. The V gene is TRBV3-1, the J gene TRBJ2-1; TRBD2 aligns across 7 bases. The CDR3 consists of 15 residues. The germline V gene encodes CDR1 LGHDT and CDR2 YNNKEL (reference sequence). After removal of 6 bases from V and 7 bases from J, the junction contained 12 bases not matched to a gene. The CDR3 DNA reads TGTGCCAGCAGTCGTAGACTAGCTGGGGAGAATGAGCAGTTCTTC. This gives the protein CASSRRLAGENEQFF.

The J gene is TRBJ2-5, the V gene TRBV7-2; TRBD2 might be the D (5 bases). Matching the DNA end better, TRBJ2-7 makes the J call doubtful. Per germline, CDR1 SGHTA and CDR2 FQGNSA. The CDR3 sequence is 14 residues long. In DNA form, the CDR3 reads TGTGCCAGCAGCTGGAGGTTTGGAGAATACGAGCAGTACTTC. As protein: CASSWRFGEYEQYF.

The rearrangement joins TRBV5-6 to TRBJ2-7, with a tentative D call TRBD1 (5 bases). V was shortened by 4 bases and J by 4 bases, with 21 bases between the two germline ends. Germline-derived CDR1 and CDR2 are SGHDT and YYEEEE. The CDR3 has 16 amino acids. CDR3 sequence: CASSRYDSAPLYEQYF. CDR3 DNA sequence: TGTGCCAGCAGCCGTTACGACAGCGCACCGCTTTACGAGCAGTACTTC.

The genes are TRBV7-6 and TRBJ2-5; TRBD2 might be the D (6 bases). The V end lost 10 bases, the J end lost 11 bases, and 26 bases lay between the germline ends. There are 14 residues in the CDR3. The germline V gene has CDR1 SGHVS and CDR2 FNYEAQ. CDR3 in amino acids: CATRDAGDWGEQYF. CDR3 nucleotide sequence: TGTGCCACCCGCGACGCGGGTGATTGGGGGGAGCAGTACTTC. The full variable domain, completed using reference TRBV7-6 and TRBJ2-5, is GAGVSQSPRYKVTKRGQDVALRCDPISGHVSLYWYRQALGQGPEFLTYFNYEAQQDKSGLPNDRFSAERPEGSISTLTIQRTEQRDSAMYRCATRDAGDWGEQYFGPGTRLLVL.